What follows are 2 T cell receptor beta chains derived from one specimen sequenced in a study of CD8 T cells in Susac syndrome. RNA amounts of roughly 0.45 to 1 ug underwent reverse transcription with random hexamers. TCRdb itself ran the immunoSEQ multiplex PCR reads through MiXCR, one entry per CDR3 protein. The sample holds tens of thousands of distinct CDR3 sequences; roughly 95% are singletons and the top ten take 0.11%. The sequencing input was CD4+ T cells from PBMCs. The receptors here all came from a human donor with multiple sclerosis.

The V and J genes are TRBV6-2 or TRBV6-3 and TRBJ2-7; 7 nucleotides align to TRBD1. Germline lookup yields CDR1 MNHEY and CDR2 SVGEGT. J was trimmed by 2 bases and V by 0 bases; bases with no gene match: 4. The CDR3 sequence is 15 residues long. CDR3 residues: CASSYSRDSTYEQYF. The CDR3 region has the DNA TGTGCCAGCAGTTACTCGAGGGACAGCACCTACGAGCAGTACTTC.

The V call is TRBV20-1, the J call TRBJ1-2; 8 nucleotides match TRBD1. The CDR3 has 14 residues. Germline lookup yields CDR1 DFQATT and CDR2 SNEGSKA (reference sequence). The ends lost 3 bases at V and 8 bases at J; junction bases unmatched: 11. The CDR3 DNA reads TGCAGTGCTAGGCCTAACGGGACAGGTGGAGGCTACACCTTC. Encoded protein: CSARPNGTGGGYTF.